This T cell receptor beta chain is from a study of identical twins. CDR3 size: 15 residues. From germline, CDR1 is MNHNS and CDR2 SASEGT. Trimming took 6 bases from V and 7 from J; bases not matched to a gene: 7. MiXCR, run by TCRdb on the 5' RACE reads, gives a single entry per CDR3 protein. The sample has about 700,000 distinct CDR3 sequences; approximately 6% are singletons. Material: naive T cells sorted from blood. The TCR comes from a man between 18 and 29 years old in good health. The chain carries TRBV6-1 and TRBJ1-6; TRBD1 aligns across 9 bases. The CDR3: CASSATGGRNSPLHF. The CDR3 coding sequence is TGTGCCAGCAGCGCGACAGGGGGTCGAAATTCACCCCTCCACTTT.